The rows below give T cell receptor beta chains drawn from one sample of a study of identical twins. TCRdb analysed the 5' RACE reads with MiXCR anew, one entry per CDR3 protein. The sample includes just under 650,000 distinct CDR3 sequences, about 7.1% of them seen just once. These data were also filed under a second study, of yellow fever vaccine responses in identical twins.

The sample was PBMCs. The source of these receptors is a woman aged 18 to 35 in good health. Both conserved end residues are part of each CDR3. Fields, in order: D gene, V gene, clone size, J gene, CDR3 DNA, CDR3 protein. D genes are given only for firm matches. Clone size, where shown, is once, few, many, or a class for clones that have expanded.

-	TRBV5-1	few	TRBJ2-5	TGCGCCAGCAGCTTGAGGAGGGGGCGCGGGGAGACCCAGTACTTC	CASSLRRGRGETQYF
TRBD1	TRBV5-1	many	TRBJ1-1	TGCGCCAGCACCCGGGACAGGGTGGACACTGAAGCTTTCTTT	CASTRDRVDTEAFF
-	TRBV5-1	-	TRBJ2-7	TGCGCCAGCAGCAGGATTGAGCACGAGCAGTACTTC	CASSRIEHEQYF
-	TRBV20-1	many	TRBJ2-7	TGCAGTGCTAGAGATCGCCATTCGTGGTACGAGCAGTACTTC	CSARDRHSWYEQYF
TRBD2	TRBV20-1	many	TRBJ2-1	TGCAGTGCTAGATCCTTAGCGGGAGGGCCCTACAATGAGCAGTTCTTC	CSARSLAGGPYNEQFF
TRBD2	TRBV28	-	TRBJ2-5	TGTGCCAGCTCTCGACTAGCGGGGGGGGCAGAGACCCAGTACTTC	CASSRLAGGAETQYF
TRBD2	TRBV6-5	few	TRBJ2-5	TGTGCCAGCAGTTACTCGAGTACTAGCGGGGGGGCTTGGGAGACCCAGTACTTC	CASSYSSTSGGAWETQYF
-	TRBV20-1	-	TRBJ1-3	TGCAGTGCTAGAGTTGTCGCGGACGGGGAGGGAAACACCATATATTTT	CSARVVADGEGNTIYF
-	TRBV4-2	few	TRBJ2-1	TGTGCCAGCAGCCAAGATGCGACGGGCTATACCTACAATGAGCAGTTCTTC	CASSQDATGYTYNEQFF
-	TRBV9	few	TRBJ2-5	TGTGCCAGCAGCGTAGGGGATCTAATCCAAGAGACCCAGTACTTC	CASSVGDLIQETQYF
TRBD2	TRBV5-1	many	TRBJ2-1	TGCGCCAGCAGCTTGGCAGGGACTAGCGCCTACAATGAGCAGTTCTTC	CASSLAGTSAYNEQFF
TRBD1	TRBV5-6	-	TRBJ2-2	TGTGCCAGCAGCCTATGGACAGGGGCGAACACCGGGGAGCTGTTTTTT	CASSLWTGANTGELFF
TRBD2	TRBV12-3/TRBV12-4	many	TRBJ2-3	TGTGCCAGCAGTCCAAGCGGGGGGGTCACAGATACGCAGTATTTT	CASSPSGGVTDTQYF
-	TRBV7-7	few	TRBJ2-2	TGTGCCAGCAGCTTAGAGGGTGGTTGGACCGGGGAGCTGTTTTTT	CASSLEGGWTGELFF
TRBD2	TRBV5-1	few	TRBJ2-1	TGCGCCAGCAGGGCGGAGACTAGCGGATACAATGAGCAGTTCTTC	CASRAETSGYNEQFF
TRBD1	TRBV29-1	-	TRBJ1-1	TGCAGCGGTCAAGGGACAGGGGGTATAGAGACTTTCTTT	CSGQGTGGIETFF
TRBD2	TRBV7-6	few	TRBJ2-1	TGTGCCAGCAGCTTAAGGACCGGGACTAGCGGGAGTATTAATGAGCAGTTCTTC	CASSLRTGTSGSINEQFF
-	TRBV5-8	many	TRBJ1-2	TGTGCCAGCAGCCTCGGGACTTCGAACTATGGCTACACCTTC	CASSLGTSNYGYTF
TRBD2	TRBV7-3	-	TRBJ2-3	TGTGCCAGCAGCTCCAGACTAGCGGGAATGACAGATACGCAGTATTTT	CASSSRLAGMTDTQYF
-	TRBV11-2	many	TRBJ2-3	TGTGCCAGCAGTACAGGCACAGATACGCAGTATTTT	CASSTGTDTQYF
TRBD1	TRBV6-1	many	TRBJ1-2	TGTGCCAGCAGTGAAGCCGGGACAGGGTTAAGCGGCTACACCTTC	CASSEAGTGLSGYTF
-	TRBV29-1	many	TRBJ1-3	TGCAGCGTTGCTGATGCTAGCTCTGGAAACACCATATATTTT	CSVADASSGNTIYF
-	TRBV10-2	many	TRBJ1-5	TGCGCCAGCAGTGAACAGGACCTTTATCAGCCCCAGCATTTT	CASSEQDLYQPQHF
-	TRBV2	few	TRBJ1-2	TGTGCCAGCCGAGGGAAATATGGCTACACCTTC	CASRGKYGYTF
-	TRBV5-6	few	TRBJ2-1	TGTGCCAGCAGGTGGAGGGCCCAGACTAGTCATCCTGAGCAGTTCTTC	CASRWRAQTSHPEQFF
TRBD1	TRBV7-9	few	TRBJ2-7	TGTGCCAGCAGCGGGACAGGGTCCTACGAGCAGTACTTC	CASSGTGSYEQYF
-	TRBV13	-	TRBJ1-3	TGTGCCCTCTGTCCCGCCAGGAAGTCCGGACCTGGAAACACCATATATTTT	CALCPARKSGPGNTIYF
TRBD1	TRBV12-3/TRBV12-4	many	TRBJ1-5	TGTGCCAGCACCGGGACAGGGGGCTTGCAGCCCCAGCATTTT	CASTGTGGLQPQHF
-	TRBV6-1	few	TRBJ1-1	TGTGCCAGCAGTGCCCCCTCGGGGGGAGCTTTCTTT	CASSAPSGGAFF
-	TRBV7-9	few	TRBJ1-1	TGTGCCAGCAGACCGACGTCCGGGTTCCTGAACACTGAAGCTTTCTTT	CASRPTSGFLNTEAFF
-	TRBV10-3	many	TRBJ2-1	TGTGCCATCAGTGAGTCTGTGGGAAGCTCCTACAATGAGCAGTTCTTC	CAISESVGSSYNEQFF
TRBD2	TRBV7-9	-	TRBJ2-7	TGTGCCAGCAGCACGGGACTAGCGTTCGAGCAGTACTTC	CASSTGLAFEQYF
-	TRBV12-3/TRBV12-4	many	TRBJ2-5	TGTGCCAGCAGTTCCCGGACGGGTCAAGAGACCCAGTACTTC	CASSSRTGQETQYF
-	TRBV20-1	many	TRBJ2-7	TGCAGTGCTCAGATCGGGACGGCGAGCTCCTACGAGCAGTACTTC	CSAQIGTASSYEQYF
-	TRBV3-1	-	TRBJ2-2	TGTGCCAGCAGCCAAGATGGTAGTCGGGAGCTGTTTTTT	CASSQDGSRELFF
-	TRBV5-1	few	TRBJ2-3	TGCGCCAGCGCCCAGGGAAGCACAGATACGCAGTATTTT	CASAQGSTDTQYF
-	TRBV12-3/TRBV12-4	many	TRBJ2-2	TGTGCCAGCAGTTTACAACAGCTCACCGGGGAGCTGTTTTTT	CASSLQQLTGELFF
TRBD2	TRBV5-6	few	TRBJ2-3	TGTGCCAGCAGCTTGCGGTATAGCGGGGGGGCAGATACGCAGTATTTT	CASSLRYSGGADTQYF
-	TRBV20-1	-	TRBJ2-4	TGCAGTGCATCGACAGGCGAGAGACTAGCCAAAAACATTCAGTACTTC	CSASTGERLAKNIQYF
TRBD2	TRBV12-5	-	TRBJ2-3	TGTGCTAGTGGTTTGGGGTGGGAGGGGACAGATACGCAGTATTTT	CASGLGWEGTDTQYF
TRBD2	TRBV15	few	TRBJ2-5	TGTGCCACCAGCAGAGATGGTAGCGGGGGTCGGACCCAGTACTTC	CATSRDGSGGRTQYF
-	TRBV12-3/TRBV12-4	few	TRBJ1-4	TGTGCCAGCAGTCCTCGGGGGGGGGTTGGTGAAAAACTGTTTTTT	CASSPRGGVGEKLFF
TRBD1	TRBV12-3/TRBV12-4	many	TRBJ1-2	TGTGCCAGCAGTTTATGGACAGGGGGGCATGGCTACACCTTC	CASSLWTGGHGYTF
-	TRBV11-2	-	TRBJ2-7	TGTGCCAGCAGCTTACCCACCGACGAGCAGTACTTC	CASSLPTDEQYF
-	TRBV20-1	few	TRBJ1-5	TGCAGTGCTAGGGAGACCTGGGGTAGCAATCAGCCCCAGCATTTT	CSARETWGSNQPQHF